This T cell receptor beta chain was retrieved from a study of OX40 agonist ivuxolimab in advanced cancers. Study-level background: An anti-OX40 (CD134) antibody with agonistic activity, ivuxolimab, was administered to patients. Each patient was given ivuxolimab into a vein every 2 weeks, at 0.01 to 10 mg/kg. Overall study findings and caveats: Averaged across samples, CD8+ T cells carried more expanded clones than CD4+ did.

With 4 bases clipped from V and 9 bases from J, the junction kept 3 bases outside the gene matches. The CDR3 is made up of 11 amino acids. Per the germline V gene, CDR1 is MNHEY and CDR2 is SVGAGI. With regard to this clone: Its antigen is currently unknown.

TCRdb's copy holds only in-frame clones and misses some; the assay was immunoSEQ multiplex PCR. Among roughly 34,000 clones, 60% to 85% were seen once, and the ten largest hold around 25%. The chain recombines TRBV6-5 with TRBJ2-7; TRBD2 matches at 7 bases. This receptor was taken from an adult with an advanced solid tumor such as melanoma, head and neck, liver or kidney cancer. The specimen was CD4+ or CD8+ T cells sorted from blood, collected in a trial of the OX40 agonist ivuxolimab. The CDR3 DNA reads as TGTGCCAGCAGTTGGGGGGGACGGCAGTACTTC. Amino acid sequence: CASSWGGRQYF.